This entry lists 10 T cell receptor beta chains sequenced from one sample in a study of identical twins. TCRdb re-analysed the 5' RACE reads in MiXCR, keeping a single row per CDR3 protein. Among approximately 280,000 distinct CDR3 sequences listed, under 9% were seen once. The same data also went into a second study, on yellow fever vaccine responses in identical twins.

Sample: memory (CD45RO+) T cells sorted from blood. These receptors originate from a woman aged 18-29 years in good health.

This clonotype was seen repeatedly, ten times or more. Here the CDR3 DNA reads TGTGCCAGCAGTTACTCAGAGGAGGGGGCGGGTGAGCAGTTCTTC. This codes for CASSYSEEGAGEQFF. The chain is built from TRBV6-5 and TRBJ2-1, with D possibly matching TRBD1 (7 bases). CDR1 and CDR2 from the germline V gene are MNHEY and SVGAGI. The CDR3 length is 15 residues. The ends were cut back, 0 bases at V and 9 bases at J, with 15 bases in the middle.

This chain connects TRBV10-1 to TRBJ2-1; D not resolved. The CDR3 has 16 amino acids. Germline CDR1 reads WNHNN; CDR2 reads SYGVQD (reference sequence). V dropped 0 bases and J dropped 2 bases, with 11 bases sitting between them. The CDR3 protein is CASSESEWKAYNEQFF. The CDR3 DNA reads as TGCGCCAGCAGTGAGTCGGAGTGGAAGGCCTACAATGAGCAGTTCTTC.

A few counts support this clonotype. This chain links TRBV20-1 with TRBJ2-3, with 8 bases aligning to TRBD2. CDR3 length: 15 residues. V lost 6 bases, J lost 5 bases, and 13 bases stayed unmatched. The germline CDR1 and CDR2 sequences are DFQATT and SNEGSKA (reference sequence). The CDR3 nucleotides are TGCAGTGCCTGGGTGACGGGGGGGCTGAGAGATACGCAGTATTTT. Its protein is CSAWVTGGLRDTQYF.

This clonotype was counted ten times or more. The rearrangement uses TRBV12-3 or TRBV12-4 and TRBJ1-1; D not resolved. V lost 1 base to trimming and J lost 4 bases, with 7 bases between them. The CDR3 extends over 13 amino acids. The CDR3 sequence is CASSLGASTEAFF. In DNA, the CDR3 is TGTGCCAGCAGTTTAGGGGCCAGCACTGAAGCTTTCTTT.

This clonotype was recorded at least ten times. The chain recombines TRBV29-1 with TRBJ2-5; 7 nucleotides align to TRBD1. Germline lookup yields CDR1 SQVTM and CDR2 ANQGSEA. Germline trimming cut 5 bases from V and 0 bases from J; bases unmatched to any gene: 9. The CDR3 totals 15 residues. This CDR3 reads CSVLFAGGNQETQYF. CDR3 DNA sequence: TGCAGCGTTTTATTCGCAGGGGGTAACCAAGAGACCCAGTACTTC.

This clonotype was seen only a few times. CDR3 coding DNA: TGCAGTGTGCAGCTAGCGGTGAAAGAGACCCAGTACTTC. This codes for CSVQLAVKETQYF. The chain has TRBV20-1 and TRBJ2-5, with TRBD2 matching over 7 bases. This CDR3 comprises 13 residues. Trimming at V came to 7 bases and at J to 3 bases, leaving 8 bases not matched to a gene. Germline CDR1 is DFQATT and CDR2 is SNEGSKA (reference sequence).

This clonotype was counted between two and nine times. The rearrangement links TRBV20-1 to TRBJ2-2; D call uncertain. Deletions cut 4 bases from V and 6 bases from J, with 12 bases between. Germline CDR1 is DFQATT and CDR2 is SNEGSKA (reference sequence). This CDR3 contains 13 residues. For the CDR3, the DNA is TGCAGTGCTACGGACGGCCCGGCCGGGGAGCTGTTTTTT. This translates into CSATDGPAGELFF.

The rearrangement joins TRBV9 to TRBJ2-5; 8 nucleotides line up with TRBD2. In germline, CDR1 is SGDLS, CDR2 YYNGEE. V lost 4 bases to trimming and J lost 5 bases; unmatched junction nucleotides: 13. This CDR3 comprises 16 residues. In nucleotides, the CDR3 is TGTGCCAGCAGCACCGCCGGGGGGGGGCCGGGGGAGACCCAGTACTTC. This sequence encodes CASSTAGGGPGETQYF.

This clonotype was recorded a few times. The rearrangement uses TRBV20-1 and TRBJ2-1; no firm D call. Germline loops: CDR1 DFQATT, CDR2 SNEGSKA (reference sequence). Trimming stripped 6 bases from V and 9 bases from J, with 15 bases between. The CDR3 runs 12 residues. The CDR3 loop reads CSARREVAEQFF. DNA for the CDR3: TGCAGTGCCCGTCGAGAGGTGGCTGAGCAGTTCTTC.

This clonotype has more than one count but fewer than ten. The DNA for the CDR3 is TGTGCCAGCAGACGAGGGGGGTACACCGGGGAGCTGTTTTTT. Residues: CASRRGGYTGELFF. This chain links TRBV21-1 with TRBJ2-2; the table assigns TRBD1, which was not confirmed against the DNA. TRBV21-1 is a listed pseudogene. The CDR3 runs 14 residues.